A selection of T cell receptor beta chains follows, all from one sample in a study of cytomegalovirus exposure and HLA in healthy donors. Libraries were prepared by immunoSEQ multiplex PCR; TCRdb keeps only in-frame clonotypes and omits some of them. This sample has fewer than 200,000 clones, with 80% to 90% found just once. Source material: PBMCs. The receptors were gathered from a woman younger than 45 in good health and CMV-seronegative. Each CDR3 is given with its conserved first and last residue. The D gene is left open where the match is weak. Size is omitted from some rows. Given values are once, few, many or a class for expanded clones.

TRBJ2-2,.,.,TRBV7-7,CASSSLEGGVSGELFF,TGTGCTAGCAGTTCCCTGGAAGGAGGGGTTTCCGGGGAGCTGTTTTTT
TRBJ1-2,.,.,TRBV7-2,CASSFHTDRYGYTF,TGTGCCAGCAGCTTCCACACAGACCGCTACGGCTACACCTTC
TRBJ2-2,TRBD1,.,TRBV25-1,CASSASTGTGGHTGELFF,TGTGCCAGCAGTGCCTCAACCGGGACAGGGGGCCACACCGGGGAGCTGTTTTTT
TRBJ1-3,.,once,TRBV4-1,CASSQAAQTSGNTIYF,TGCGCCAGCAGCCAAGCTGCACAAACCTCTGGAAACACCATATATTTT
TRBJ1-6,.,once,TRBV6-5,CASTRQTHNSPLHF,TGTGCCAGCACGAGACAGACCCATAATTCACCCCTCCACTTT
TRBJ2-1,TRBD2,.,TRBV4-3,CASSQGFSGGHHNEQFF,TGCGCCAGCAGCCAAGGTTTTAGCGGGGGCCATCACAATGAGCAGTTCTTC
TRBJ2-7,TRBD2,.,TRBV10-3,CAISESSRGLDYEQYF,TGTGCCATCAGTGAGTCGTCGCGGGGACTAGACTACGAGCAGTACTTC
TRBJ1-2,.,.,TRBV5-6,CASSLAGGGYTF,TGTGCCAGCAGCTTGGCCGGGGGAGGCTACACCTTC
TRBJ2-6,.,.,TRBV4-3,CASSPTGANVLTF,TGCGCCAGCAGCCCGACAGGGGCCAACGTCCTGACTTTC
TRBJ2-5,.,.,TRBV7-8,CASSSYNRPGNF,TGTGCCAGCAGCTCGTACAATAGGCCGGGGAACTTC
TRBJ1-3,.,.,TRBV7-8,CASSLSPAGNTIYF,TGTGCCAGCAGCTTATCTCCAGCTGGAAACACCATATATTTT
TRBJ1-2,TRBD1,.,TRBV7-2,CASSLVWGDRIYGYTF,TGTGCCAGCAGCTTAGTTTGGGGGGACAGGATCTATGGCTACACCTTC
TRBJ1-6,.,.,TRBV5-8,CASSRMSGGNSPLHF,TGTGCCAGCAGCCGCATGTCCGGTGGTAATTCACCCCTCCACTTT
TRBJ2-1,.,.,TRBV6-1,CASRSGTGEFF,TGTGCCAGCAGATCCGGGACGGGGGAGTTCTTC
TRBJ2-3,TRBD2,.,TRBV6-1,CASSVAGGTDTQYF,TGTGCCAGCAGTGTTGCGGGAGGCACAGATACGCAGTATTTT
TRBJ2-6,TRBD1,.,TRBV6-1,CASSDPLDRGRNGANVLTF,TGTGCCAGCAGTGATCCCTTGGACAGGGGGCGTAATGGGGCCAACGTCCTGACTTTC
TRBJ2-3,.,.,TRBV11-2,CASSTSTDTQYF,TGTGCCAGCAGCACAAGCACAGATACGCAGTATTTT
TRBJ1-6,.,.,TRBV14,CASSHRGPSSYNSPLHF,TGTGCCAGCAGCCATAGGGGCCCGAGCTCCTATAATTCACCCCTCCACTTT
TRBJ2-2,TRBD2,.,TRBV7-9,CASSLGLPGLAIGELFF,TGTGCCAGCAGCTTAGGTTTGCCGGGACTAGCGATCGGGGAGCTGTTTTTT
TRBJ1-1,.,.,TRBV6-1,CASSVNTGFTEAFF,TGTGCCAGCAGTGTAAATACAGGGTTTACTGAAGCTTTCTTT
TRBJ2-1,TRBD1,.,TRBV9,CASSVVGSGGNEQFF,TGTGCCAGCAGCGTCGTCGGGTCAGGGGGTAATGAGCAGTTCTTC
TRBJ1-3,.,.,TRBV29-1,CSAMGGTSGNTIYF,TGCAGCGCAATGGGAGGTACTTCGGGAAACACCATATATTTT